This TCR beta chain is drawn from a study of cytomegalovirus exposure and HLA in healthy donors. This clone was seen a handful of times. Its cognate antigen is unknown. Study conclusions and caveats: Testing in vitro showed a few CMV-associated chains specific for CMV antigens. A later analysis showed HLA-associated TCR beta chains outstripping equally common others in clonal expansion. As a later analysis revealed, most CMV-associated TCR beta chains appeared HLA-restricted. Some V segments, including TRBV6-2 and TRBV6-3, were excluded as indistinguishable.

Germline trimming cut 5 bases from V and 0 bases from J; bases unmatched to any gene: 2. Germline values: CDR1 MDHEN, CDR2 SYDVKM. The CDR3 spans 15 residues. The PCR used 60 Vbeta and 13 Jbeta primers. Some clones are missing from TCRdb's copy, which holds only in-frame ones; the method was immunoSEQ multiplex PCR. The sample contains roughly 100,000 clones, roughly three quarters of which appear only once. The receptor was derived from a man aged 25-45 years in good health and CMV-seronegative. V gene TRBV28 combines with J gene TRBJ2-2; TRBD1 agrees at 8 bases. The sample was PBMCs. The CDR3 DNA reads TGTGCCAGCAGTGAGACAGGGGCGAACACCGGGGAGCTGTTTTTT. This codes for CASSETGANTGELFF.